This passage covers 15 T cell receptor beta chains from one sample sequenced in a study of OX40 agonist ivuxolimab in advanced cancers. Here immunoSEQ multiplex PCR was the method, and the copy in TCRdb shows in-frame clones only, minus some. Seen here are about 72,000 clones, around 89% observed once, and the top ten hold around 1%. Sequencing was performed on CD4+ or CD8+ T cells sorted from blood, taken in a trial of the OX40 agonist ivuxolimab. Receptors originate from an adult with an advanced solid tumor such as melanoma, head and neck, liver or kidney cancer.

V usage is TRBV29-1 and J usage is TRBJ2-5; 8 bases map to TRBD2. Germline V gene data show CDR1 as SQVTM and CDR2 as ANQGSEA. Unmatched junction bases numbered 15, after V lost 7 bases and J lost 5 bases. CDR3 size: 15 residues. CDR3 protein: CSGRGGGGLTETQYF. The CDR3 nucleotides are TGCAGCGGGAGGGGTGGCGGGGGGCTAACCGAGACCCAGTACTTC.

The chain combines TRBV19 with TRBJ1-4; possible D gene TRBD1, 6 bases. Trimming shortened V by 9 bases and J by 8 bases, and 13 bases separated the two germline ends. The CDR3 spans 12 residues. The germline CDR1 and CDR2 sequences are LNHDA and SQIVND (reference sequence). DNA of the CDR3: TGTGCCAGCCTCGGGACAAACGAAAAACTGTTTTTT. It codes for CASLGTNEKLFF.

CDR3 residues: CASSTIGTGGYEQYF. DNA of the CDR3: TGTGCCAGCAGTACTATCGGGACAGGGGGTTACGAGCAGTACTTC. The rearrangement links TRBV27 to TRBJ2-7, with 11 positions matching TRBD1. This CDR3 is built from 15 residues. CDR1 is MNHEY, CDR2 SMNVEV, per germline (reference sequence). With V trimmed by 5 bases and J by 4 bases, 7 bases remained unmatched.

This clone was found a few times. The chain has TRBV7-2 and TRBJ1-6, with D possibly being TRBD1 (5 bases). The CDR3 covers 15 residues. V lost 2 bases to trimming and J lost 2 bases, with 7 bases between them. Germline values: CDR1 SGHTA, CDR2 FQGNSA. CDR3 DNA sequence: TGTGCCAGCAGCTTAAGCAGGGCCTATAATTCACCCCTCCACTTT. Protein: CASSLSRAYNSPLHF.

This chain links TRBV9 with TRBJ2-6; D gene ambiguous. The CDR3 has 15 residues. Trimming cost V 3 bases and J 4 bases, with 11 bases left between them. Germline CDR1 is SGDLS and CDR2 is YYNGEE. CDR3 DNA sequence: TGTGCCAGCAGCGATAGTAGGCGGGGGGCCAACGTCCTGACTTTC. Translation: CASSDSRRGANVLTF.

The chain has TRBV10-3 and TRBJ1-1; no definite D call. This CDR3 spans 13 amino acids. CDR1 is ENHRY, CDR2 SYGVKD, per germline. Between the trimmed V and J ends, which lost 4 bases and 6 bases, there was a span of 12 bases. CDR3 residues: CAISGTAGAEAFF. The CDR3 nucleotides are TGTGCCATCAGTGGGACGGCCGGGGCTGAAGCTTTCTTT.

The CDR3 coding sequence is TGCGCCAGCAGCCAGGAGGGGAGTATGAACACTGAAGCTTTCTTT. This sequence encodes CASSQEGSMNTEAFF. J is TRBJ1-1 and V is TRBV4-1; a weak D match, TRBD1 (5 bases). The CDR3 length is 15 residues. The V gene lost 3 bases and the J gene lost 0 bases, with 11 bases spanning the gap. The V gene's germline CDR1 is MGHRA and CDR2 YSYEKL.

In this sample, this clone turned up once. The V and J genes are TRBV7-6 and TRBJ2-5; 13 nucleotides match TRBD2. Germline values: CDR1 SGHVS, CDR2 FNYEAQ. Losses at the gene ends were 6 bases for V and 4 bases for J; bases not matched to a gene: 11. The CDR3 extends over 17 amino acids. Written as DNA, the CDR3 is TGTGCCAGCAGACCCGGACTAGCGGGAGAAGAGGGAGAGACCCAGTACTTC. It is translated as CASRPGLAGEEGETQYF.

The chain has TRBV5-6 and TRBJ2-7; 9 nucleotides line up with TRBD2. Trimming cost V 0 bases and J 2 bases; bases outside gene matches: 6. This CDR3 region has 16 residues. Germline values: CDR1 SGHDT, CDR2 YYEEEE. CDR3 bases: TGTGCCAGCAGCTTGGTCCCGGGACTAGCAGCCTACGAGCAGTACTTC. This translates into CASSLVPGLAAYEQYF.

The rearrangement joins TRBV18 to TRBJ1-6; weak D call: TRBD1 (6 bases). CDR1 KGHSH and CDR2 LQKENI come from the germline V gene. Trimming pared 6 bases from V and 7 bases from J, leaving 13 bases between. This CDR3 comprises 14 residues. The CDR3 bases are TGTGCCAGCTCCCCCGGACAGAACAATTCACCCCTCCACTTT. Translating it yields CASSPGQNNSPLHF.

This clone was found a few times. The J gene is TRBJ2-1, the V gene TRBV5-1; 7 positions agree with TRBD1. The CDR3 consists of 15 residues. Germline CDR1 is SGHRS and CDR2 is YFSETQ. V was clipped by 6 bases and J by 8 bases; unmatched bases: 14. The CDR3, as DNA: TGCGCCAGCAAAGTAGTAAGAGACAGGGCACATGAGCAGTTCTTC. Amino acid sequence: CASKVVRDRAHEQFF.

The chain joins TRBV7-8 to TRBJ2-7; D is perhaps TRBD1 (6 bases). The CDR3 runs to 15 residues. V dropped 5 bases and J dropped 2 bases, with 16 bases sitting between them. Germline V CDR1 and CDR2: SGHVS, FQNEAQ. CDR3 loop: CASSVRQDQAYEQYF. CDR3 DNA: TGTGCCAGCAGCGTCCGACAGGACCAGGCCTACGAGCAGTACTTC.

The chain couples TRBV29-1 to TRBJ1-1; TRBD1 matches 9 bases. Unmatched junction bases numbered 9, after V lost 2 bases and J lost 5 bases. Germline V CDR1 and CDR2: SQVTM, ANQGSEA. The CDR3 runs 15 residues. As DNA, the CDR3 is TGCAGCGTTGAAAGAACAGGGGGCTTGCGGACTGAAGCTTTCTTT. It is translated as CSVERTGGLRTEAFF.

This chain links TRBV7-9 with TRBJ2-3, with 8 bases identical to TRBD1. V was pared by 5 bases and J by 2 bases, with 6 bases of the junction left unmatched. In germline, CDR1 is SEHNR, CDR2 FQNEAQ (reference sequence). The CDR3 is 15 amino acids. CDR3 residues: CASSPGTGTTDTQYF. CDR3 DNA sequence: TGTGCCAGCAGCCCAGGGACAGGAACCACAGATACGCAGTATTTT.

The CDR3 is CASSKDRGEKAFF. For the CDR3, the DNA is TGTGCCAGTAGCAAGGACAGGGGAGAAAAAGCTTTCTTT. This chain connects TRBV19 to TRBJ1-1; TRBD1 matches at 9 bases. Germline assignment: CDR1 LNHDA and CDR2 SQIVND (reference sequence). Losses at the gene ends were 6 bases for V and 9 bases for J; bases not matched to a gene: 8. The CDR3 runs 13 residues.